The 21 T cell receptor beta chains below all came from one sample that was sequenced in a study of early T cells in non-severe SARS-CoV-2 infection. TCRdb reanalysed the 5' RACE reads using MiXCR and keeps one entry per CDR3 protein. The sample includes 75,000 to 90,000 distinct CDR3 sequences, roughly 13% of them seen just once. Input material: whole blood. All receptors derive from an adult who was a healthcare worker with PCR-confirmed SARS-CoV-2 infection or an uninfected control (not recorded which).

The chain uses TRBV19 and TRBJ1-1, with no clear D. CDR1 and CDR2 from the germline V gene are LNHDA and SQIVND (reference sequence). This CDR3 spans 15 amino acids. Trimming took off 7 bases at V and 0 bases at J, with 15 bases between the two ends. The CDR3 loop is CASIRSRQLNTEAFF. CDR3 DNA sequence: TGTGCCAGTATTCGGTCGCGCCAGTTGAACACTGAAGCTTTCTTT.

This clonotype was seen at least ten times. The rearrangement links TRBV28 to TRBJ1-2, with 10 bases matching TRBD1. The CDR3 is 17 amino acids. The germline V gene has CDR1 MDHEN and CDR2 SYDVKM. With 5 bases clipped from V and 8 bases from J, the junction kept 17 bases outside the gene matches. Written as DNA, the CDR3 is TGTGCCAGCAGTCCGACGGGGACAGGGGAATATGTCGGAGGCTACACCTTC. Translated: CASSPTGTGEYVGGYTF.

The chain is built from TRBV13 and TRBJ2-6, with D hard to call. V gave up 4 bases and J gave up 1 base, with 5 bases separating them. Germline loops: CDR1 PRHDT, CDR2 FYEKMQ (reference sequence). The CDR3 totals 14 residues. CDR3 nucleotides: TGTGCCAGCAGCTGGGCATCTGGGGCCAACGTCCTGACTTTC. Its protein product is CASSWASGANVLTF.

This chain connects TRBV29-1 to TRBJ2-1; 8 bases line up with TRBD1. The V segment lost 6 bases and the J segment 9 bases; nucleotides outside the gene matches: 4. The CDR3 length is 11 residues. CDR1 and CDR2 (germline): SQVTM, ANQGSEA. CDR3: CSVGTGGEQFF. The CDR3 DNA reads TGCAGCGTAGGGACAGGTGGTGAGCAGTTCTTC.

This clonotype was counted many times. CDR3 residues: CASSRGLAGAGETQYF. The CDR3 coding sequence is TGTGCCAGCAGTCGTGGACTAGCGGGAGCGGGAGAGACCCAGTACTTC. V is TRBV12-3 or TRBV12-4 and J is TRBJ2-5, with TRBD2 matching over 13 bases. The ends lost 5 bases at V and 4 bases at J; junction bases unmatched: 7. The CDR3 has 16 amino acids.

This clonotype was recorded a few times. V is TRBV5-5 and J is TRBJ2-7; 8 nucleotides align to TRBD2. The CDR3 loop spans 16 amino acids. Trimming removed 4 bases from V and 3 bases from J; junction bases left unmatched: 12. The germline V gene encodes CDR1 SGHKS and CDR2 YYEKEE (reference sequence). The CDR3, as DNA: TGTGCCAGCAGCCTGAATGTCGATAGCGGGATCTACGAGCAGTACTTC. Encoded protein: CASSLNVDSGIYEQYF. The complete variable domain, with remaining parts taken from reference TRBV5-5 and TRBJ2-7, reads DAGVTQSPTHLIKTRGQQVTLRCSPISGHKSVSWYQQVLGQGPQFIFQYYEKEERGRGNFPDRFSARQFPNYSSELNVNALLLGDSALYLCASSLNVDSGIYEQYFGPGTRLTVT.

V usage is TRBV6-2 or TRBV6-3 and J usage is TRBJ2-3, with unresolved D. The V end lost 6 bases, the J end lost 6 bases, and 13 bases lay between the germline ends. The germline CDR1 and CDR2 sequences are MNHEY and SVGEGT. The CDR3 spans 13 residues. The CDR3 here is CASREPGGDTQYF. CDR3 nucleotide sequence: TGTGCCAGCAGAGAGCCCGGCGGTGATACGCAGTATTTT.

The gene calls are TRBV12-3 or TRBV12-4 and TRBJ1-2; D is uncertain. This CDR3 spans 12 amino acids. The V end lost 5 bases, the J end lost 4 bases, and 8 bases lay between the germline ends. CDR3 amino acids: CASSLDIYGYTF. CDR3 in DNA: TGTGCCAGCAGTCTTGACATCTATGGCTACACCTTC.

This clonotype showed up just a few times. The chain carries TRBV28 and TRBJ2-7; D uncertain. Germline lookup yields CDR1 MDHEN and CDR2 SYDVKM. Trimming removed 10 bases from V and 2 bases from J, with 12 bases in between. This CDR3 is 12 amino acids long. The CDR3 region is CAIQEGTYEQYF. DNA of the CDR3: TGTGCCATTCAAGAAGGGACCTACGAGCAGTACTTC.

Written as DNA, the CDR3 is TGCAGTACCTACCGGGACAGCGCCTACAATGAGCAGTTCTTC. Its protein is CSTYRDSAYNEQFF. The chain links TRBV20-1 to TRBJ2-1, with TRBD1 matching 7 bases. Trimming at V came to 8 bases and at J to 2 bases, leaving 9 bases not matched to a gene. Germline loops: CDR1 DFQATT, CDR2 SNEGSKA (reference sequence). The CDR3 has 14 residues.

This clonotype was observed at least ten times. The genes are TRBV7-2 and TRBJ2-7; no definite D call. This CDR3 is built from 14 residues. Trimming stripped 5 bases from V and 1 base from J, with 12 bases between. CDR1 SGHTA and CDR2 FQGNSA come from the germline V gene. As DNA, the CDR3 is TGTGCCAGCAGCCCTCGTTTCGGGTCCTACGAGCAGTACTTC. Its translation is CASSPRFGSYEQYF.

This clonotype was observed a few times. CDR3 nucleotide sequence: TGTGCCAGCAGTTTCAACCACAATGGAGAGCAGTACTTC. Its translation: CASSFNHNGEQYF. The rearrangement links TRBV12-3 or TRBV12-4 to TRBJ2-7; D gene uncertain. The CDR3 totals 13 residues. Trimming removed 3 bases at V and 7 bases at J, with 13 bases between.

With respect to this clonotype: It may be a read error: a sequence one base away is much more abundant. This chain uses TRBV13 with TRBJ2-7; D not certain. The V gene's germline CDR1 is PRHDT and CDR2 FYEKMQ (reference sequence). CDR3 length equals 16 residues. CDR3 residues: CAGSLYRGSRSYEQYF. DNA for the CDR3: TGTGCCGGCAGCTTATATCGCGGCAGTCGATCCTACGAGCAGTACTTC.

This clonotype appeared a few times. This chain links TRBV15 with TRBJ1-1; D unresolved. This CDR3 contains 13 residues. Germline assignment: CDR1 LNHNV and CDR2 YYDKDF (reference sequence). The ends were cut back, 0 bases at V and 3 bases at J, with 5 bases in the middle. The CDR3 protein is CATSRDEYTEAFF. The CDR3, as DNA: TGTGCCACCAGCAGAGATGAGTACACTGAAGCTTTCTTT.

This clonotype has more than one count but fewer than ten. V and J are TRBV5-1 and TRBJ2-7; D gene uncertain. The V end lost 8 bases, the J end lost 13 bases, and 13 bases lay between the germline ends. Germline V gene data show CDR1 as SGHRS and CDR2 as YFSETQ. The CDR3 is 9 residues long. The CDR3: CARLRWEYF. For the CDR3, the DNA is TGCGCCAGACTACGTTGGGAATACTTC.

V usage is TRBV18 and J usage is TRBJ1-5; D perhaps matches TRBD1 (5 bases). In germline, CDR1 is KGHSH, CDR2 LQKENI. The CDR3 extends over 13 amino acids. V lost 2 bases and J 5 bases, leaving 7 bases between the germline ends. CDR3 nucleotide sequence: TGTGCCAGCTCACCAAAGGGGCATCAGCCCCAGCATTTT. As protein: CASSPKGHQPQHF.

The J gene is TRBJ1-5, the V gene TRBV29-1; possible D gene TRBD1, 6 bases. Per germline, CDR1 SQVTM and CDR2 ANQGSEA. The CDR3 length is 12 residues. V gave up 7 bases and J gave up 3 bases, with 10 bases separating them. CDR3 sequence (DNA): TGCAGCGCAAGGACAGACAATCAGCCCCAGCATTTT. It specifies CSARTDNQPQHF.

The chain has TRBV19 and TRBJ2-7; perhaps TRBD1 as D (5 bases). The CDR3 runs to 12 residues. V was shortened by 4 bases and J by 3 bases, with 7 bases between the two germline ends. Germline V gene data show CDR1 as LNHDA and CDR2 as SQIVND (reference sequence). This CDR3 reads CASSKDSYEQYF. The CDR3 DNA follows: TGTGCCAGTAGTAAAGACAGCTACGAGCAGTACTTC.

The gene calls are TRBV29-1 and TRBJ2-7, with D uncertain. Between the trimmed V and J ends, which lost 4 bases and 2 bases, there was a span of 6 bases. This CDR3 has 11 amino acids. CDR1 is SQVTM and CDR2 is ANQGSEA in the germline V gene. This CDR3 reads CSVAGAYEQYF. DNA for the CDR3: TGCAGCGTTGCTGGGGCCTACGAGCAGTACTTC.

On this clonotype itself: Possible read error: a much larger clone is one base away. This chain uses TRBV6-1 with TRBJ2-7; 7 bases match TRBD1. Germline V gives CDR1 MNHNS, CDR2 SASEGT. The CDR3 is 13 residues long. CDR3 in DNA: TGTGGCAGCAGTGGGACAGAACCCTACGAGCAGTACTTC. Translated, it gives CGSSGTEPYEQYF.

For the CDR3, the DNA is TGTGCCAGTAGTTATGTGGATCAGCCCCAGCATTTT. It is translated as CASSYVDQPQHF. The J gene is TRBJ1-5, the V gene TRBV19; D uncertain. Trimming shortened V by 5 bases and J by 5 bases, and 7 bases separated the two germline ends. CDR3 length: 12 residues. CDR1 and CDR2 from the germline V gene are LNHDA and SQIVND (reference sequence).